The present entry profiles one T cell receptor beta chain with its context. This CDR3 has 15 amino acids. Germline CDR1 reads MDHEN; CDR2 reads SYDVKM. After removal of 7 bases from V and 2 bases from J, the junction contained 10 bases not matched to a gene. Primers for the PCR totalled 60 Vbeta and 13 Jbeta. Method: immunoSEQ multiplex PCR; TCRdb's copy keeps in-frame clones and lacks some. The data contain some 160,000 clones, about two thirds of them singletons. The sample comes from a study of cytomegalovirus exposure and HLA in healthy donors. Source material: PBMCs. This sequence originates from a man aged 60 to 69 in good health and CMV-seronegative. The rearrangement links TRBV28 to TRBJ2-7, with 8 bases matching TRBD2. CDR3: CASKGPSGGAYEQYF. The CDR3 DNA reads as TGTGCCAGCAAGGGACCGAGCGGGGGAGCCTACGAGCAGTACTTC.